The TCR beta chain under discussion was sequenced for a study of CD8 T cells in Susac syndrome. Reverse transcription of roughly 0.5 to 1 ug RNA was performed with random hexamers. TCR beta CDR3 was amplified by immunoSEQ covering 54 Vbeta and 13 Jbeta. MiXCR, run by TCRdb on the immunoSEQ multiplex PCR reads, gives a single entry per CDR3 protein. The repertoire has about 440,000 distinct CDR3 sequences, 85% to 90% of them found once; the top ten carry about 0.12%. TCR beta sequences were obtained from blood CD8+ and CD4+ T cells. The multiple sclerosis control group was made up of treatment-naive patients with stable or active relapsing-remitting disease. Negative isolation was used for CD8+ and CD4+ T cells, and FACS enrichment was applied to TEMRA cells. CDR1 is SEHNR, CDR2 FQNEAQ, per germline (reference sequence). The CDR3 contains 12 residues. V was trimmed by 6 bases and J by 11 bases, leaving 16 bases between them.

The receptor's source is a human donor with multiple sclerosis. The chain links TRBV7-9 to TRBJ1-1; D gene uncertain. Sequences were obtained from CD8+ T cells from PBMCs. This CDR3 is CASRPYKAPAFF. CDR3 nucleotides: TGTGCCAGCAGACCATATAAAGCCCCCGCTTTCTTT.